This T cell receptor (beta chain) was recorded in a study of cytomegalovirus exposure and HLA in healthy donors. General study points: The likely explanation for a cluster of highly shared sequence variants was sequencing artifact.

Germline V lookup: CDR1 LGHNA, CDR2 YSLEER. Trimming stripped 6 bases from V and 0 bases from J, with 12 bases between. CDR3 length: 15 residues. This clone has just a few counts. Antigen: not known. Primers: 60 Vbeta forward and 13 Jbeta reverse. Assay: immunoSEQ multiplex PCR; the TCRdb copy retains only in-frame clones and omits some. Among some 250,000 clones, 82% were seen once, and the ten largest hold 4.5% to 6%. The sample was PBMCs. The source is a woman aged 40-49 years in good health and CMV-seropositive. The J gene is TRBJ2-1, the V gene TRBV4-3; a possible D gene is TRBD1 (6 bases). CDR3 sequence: CASRGDTYSYNEQFF. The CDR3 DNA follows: TGCGCCAGCAGGGGGGACACATACTCCTACAATGAGCAGTTCTTC.